The clone carrying this TCR beta chain was counted once. In the PCR, 60 Vbeta and 13 Jbeta primers were used. Sequenced by immunoSEQ multiplex PCR; TCRdb stores in-frame clones only, minus some. The sample holds approximately 200,000 clones, about 75% seen once. There are 17 residues in the CDR3. Germline V gene lookup returns CDR1 GTSNPN and CDR2 SVGIG (reference sequence). Trimming removed 3 bases from V and 9 bases from J; junction bases left unmatched: 17. This specimen comes from a study of cytomegalovirus exposure and HLA in healthy donors. This chain joins TRBV30 and TRBJ2-1, with TRBD2 matching over 10 bases. Sequencing was done on a sample of PBMCs. The sequence derives from a man aged 18-30 years in good health and CMV-seronegative. CDR3 in amino acids: CAWRPPPRASGSPEQFF. In DNA, the CDR3 is TGTGCCTGGAGACCCCCGCCTAGGGCTAGCGGGAGTCCTGAGCAGTTCTTC.